One and the same sample provided the 30 T cell receptor beta chains below, sequenced in a study of cytomegalovirus exposure and HLA in healthy donors. PCR employed 60 Vbeta and 13 Jbeta primers. Clones were sequenced by immunoSEQ multiplex PCR, and TCRdb holds only the in-frame ones, with some missing. The sample consists of 30,000 to 40,000 clones, roughly 78% of them appearing once. Sequences were obtained from PBMCs. The receptors come from a male donor in good health and CMV-seronegative.

The rearrangement joins TRBV5-1 to TRBJ1-1; D ambiguous. CDR3 length: 14 residues. Trimming stripped 0 bases from V and 4 bases from J, with 10 bases between. Per germline, CDR1 SGHRS and CDR2 YFSETQ. The CDR3 DNA reads as TGCGCCAGCAGCTTGGACTACGGGTCCACTGAAGCTTTCTTT. This encodes CASSLDYGSTEAFF.

The gene calls are TRBV2 and TRBJ1-2, with a tentative D call TRBD1 (5 bases). The CDR3 totals 16 residues. CDR1 and CDR2 from the germline V gene are SNHLY and FYNNEI. The V end lost 0 bases, the J end lost 4 bases, and 15 bases lay between the germline ends. The CDR3, as DNA: TGTGCCAGCAGTGAAGCGGGTCTGGGAAGGGGCTATGGCTACACCTTC. Its protein is CASSEAGLGRGYGYTF. Full variable domain (remainder filled in from reference TRBV2 and TRBJ1-2): EPEVTQTPSHQVTQMGQEVILRCVPISNHLYFYWYRQILGQKVEFLVSFYNNEISEKSEIFDDQFSVERPDGSNFTLKIRSTKLEDSAMYFCASSEAGLGRGYGYTFGSGTRLTVV.

The chain employs TRBV5-6 and TRBJ2-1, with D perhaps TRBD2 (5 bases). This CDR3 spans 15 amino acids. The V end lost 0 bases, the J end lost 0 bases, and 7 bases lay between the germline ends. Germline V lookup: CDR1 SGHDT, CDR2 YYEEEE. This CDR3 is CASSLGGHSYNEQFF. The CDR3 coding sequence is TGTGCCAGCAGCTTGGGCGGGCACTCCTACAATGAGCAGTTCTTC.

The J gene is TRBJ1-2, the V gene TRBV6-6, with 12 bases fitting TRBD1. Germline lookup yields CDR1 MNHNY and CDR2 SVGAGI (reference sequence). J gave up 5 bases and V 6 bases, and 7 bases lay outside the gene matches. The CDR3 has 15 residues. The CDR3 DNA reads as TGTGCCAGCAGGCCGGGACAGGGGGCCAGATATGGCTACACCTTC. Protein: CASRPGQGARYGYTF.

The genes are TRBV2 and TRBJ1-3; possible D gene TRBD1, 5 bases. Trimming stripped 6 bases from V and 0 bases from J, with 12 bases between. The CDR3 sequence is 15 residues long. The germline gives CDR1 SNHLY, CDR2 FYNNEI. Here the CDR3 DNA reads TGTGCCAGCAGCCCACAGGCTTCCTCTGGAAACACCATATATTTT. This sequence encodes CASSPQASSGNTIYF.

The genes are TRBV7-9 and TRBJ1-6, with 9 positions matching TRBD1. CDR1 SEHNR and CDR2 FQNEAQ come from the germline V gene (reference sequence). The junction had 3 bases not matched to a gene; V was cut back by 5 bases and J by 7 bases. CDR3 length equals 14 residues. CDR3 amino acids: CASSRQGGNSPLHF. In DNA, the CDR3 is TGTGCCAGCAGCCGACAGGGGGGGAATTCACCCCTCCACTTT.

The chain has TRBV4-3 and TRBJ2-7; 10 positions agree with TRBD2. V was clipped by 1 base and J by 2 bases; unmatched bases: 2. The CDR3 has 15 amino acids. Germline V CDR1 and CDR2: LGHNA, YSLEER. The CDR3 protein is CASSQGTSGAYEQYF. DNA for the CDR3: TGCGCCAGCAGCCAAGGGACTAGCGGCGCCTACGAGCAGTACTTC.

The chain employs TRBV2 and TRBJ2-5, with TRBD1 as a possible D gene (6 bases). The V gene's germline CDR1 is SNHLY and CDR2 FYNNEI. There are 14 residues in the CDR3. Trimming pared 7 bases from V and 7 bases from J, leaving 19 bases between. The CDR3 DNA is TGTGCCAGCAAGGGGGACCGGGGTTTCGGGACCCAGTACTTC. Its translation: CASKGDRGFGTQYF.

The chain has TRBV6-5 and TRBJ1-2; no definite D call. Trimming pared 7 bases from V and 4 bases from J, leaving 13 bases between. The CDR3 covers 13 residues. In germline, CDR1 is MNHEY, CDR2 SVGAGI. Here the CDR3 reads CASTSTAGYGYTF. The CDR3 DNA reads as TGTGCCAGCACCTCAACGGCAGGCTATGGCTACACCTTC.

The gene calls are TRBV7-6 and TRBJ2-5; no reliable D call. TRBJ2-7 matches the DNA end more closely, so the J call is doubtful. The CDR3 runs to 12 residues. Germline CDR1 SGHVS, CDR2 FNYEAQ. DNA of the CDR3: TGTGCCAGCAGCCCCGCAGGCTACGAGCAGTACTTC. It specifies CASSPAGYEQYF.

Points on this clone: This specimen includes other DNA sequences encoding the same CDR3. The chain employs TRBV5-1 and TRBJ2-5; possibly TRBD1 for D (6 bases). CDR1 is SGHRS and CDR2 is YFSETQ in the germline V gene. Between the trimmed V and J ends, which lost 7 bases and 5 bases, there was a span of 12 bases. This CDR3 has 12 residues. In DNA, the CDR3 is TGCGCCAGCCGAGTTGGGGGCGAGACCCAGTACTTC. It codes for CASRVGGETQYF.

The V call is TRBV11-1, the J call TRBJ1-6, with D possibly being TRBD1 (5 bases). The V gene lost 6 bases and the J gene lost 5 bases, with 14 bases spanning the gap. There are 15 residues in the CDR3. Per the germline V gene, CDR1 is SGHAT and CDR2 is FQDESV (reference sequence). CDR3 sequence reads: CASRLQGGDNSPLHF. The CDR3 DNA sequence: TGTGCCAGCAGACTCCAGGGAGGGGATAATTCACCCCTCCACTTT.

The J gene is TRBJ1-3, the V gene TRBV5-8; D is perhaps TRBD1 (6 bases). CDR3 length: 13 amino acids. V shed 5 bases and J shed 2 bases, with 8 bases lying between them. Germline loops: CDR1 SGHTS, CDR2 YDEGEE. The CDR3 here is CASRRTAGNTIYF. DNA for the CDR3: TGTGCCAGCAGGAGGACAGCTGGAAACACCATATATTTT.

V and J are TRBV10-1 and TRBJ2-1, with 8 nucleotides matching TRBD1. Germline CDR1 reads WNHNN; CDR2 reads SYGVQD (reference sequence). CDR3 length: 13 amino acids. V shed 7 bases, J shed 8 bases, and the junction held 7 bases outside the gene matches. CDR3 sequence (DNA): TGCGCCAGCAACGGACAGGGTAACGATGAGCAGTTCTTC. This codes for CASNGQGNDEQFF.

The CDR3 DNA reads TGTGCCAGCAGCTCCGCCGGGAGCTCCTATAATTCACCCCTCCACTTT. Amino acid sequence: CASSSAGSSYNSPLHF. V and J are TRBV5-4 and TRBJ1-6; D not resolved. CDR3 size: 16 residues. In germline, CDR1 is SGHNT, CDR2 YYREEE (reference sequence). Trimming took 3 bases from V and 0 from J, leaving 10 bases between them.

The chain uses TRBV28 and TRBJ2-5; 12 bases match TRBD1. This CDR3 spans 20 amino acids. The V segment lost 2 bases and the J segment 6 bases; nucleotides outside the gene matches: 19. CDR1 MDHEN and CDR2 SYDVKM come from the germline V gene. The CDR3 protein is CASSLGLWDRGRRSVKTQYF. The CDR3 nucleotides are TGTGCCAGCAGTTTAGGGTTGTGGGACAGGGGGCGAAGAAGTGTAAAGACCCAGTACTTC.

The chain joins TRBV30 to TRBJ2-1; TRBD2 matches at 11 bases. The germline gives CDR1 GTSNPN, CDR2 SVGIG (reference sequence). This CDR3 has 17 amino acids. After removal of 1 base from V and 4 bases from J, the junction contained 9 bases not matched to a gene. The DNA of the CDR3 is TGTGCCTGGAGTGCTTCCACCGGGACTAGCGGATACAATGAGCAGTTCTTC. This sequence encodes CAWSASTGTSGYNEQFF.

The chain has TRBV27 and TRBJ2-7; TRBD2 matches 8 bases. From germline, CDR1 is MNHEY and CDR2 SMNVEV (reference sequence). Germline trimming cut 2 bases from V and 5 bases from J; bases unmatched to any gene: 8. The CDR3 consists of 15 residues. CDR3 protein: CASSLTAGGMNEQYF. The CDR3, as DNA: TGTGCCAGCAGTTTAACGGCGGGAGGCATGAACGAGCAGTACTTC.

This clone was seen only a few times. This sample includes further DNA sequences coding for the same CDR3. This chain links TRBV2 with TRBJ2-3; no clear D. In germline, CDR1 is SNHLY, CDR2 FYNNEI. Trimming removed 6 bases from V and 2 bases from J, with 3 bases in between. There are 11 residues in the CDR3. CDR3 DNA: TGTGCCAGCAGCTACACAGATACGCAGTATTTT. Encoded protein: CASSYTDTQYF.

This clone was found a few times. This chain links TRBV29-1 with TRBJ1-2; tentative D call: TRBD1 (6 bases). Trimming removed 2 bases at V and 5 bases at J, with 6 bases between. This CDR3 comprises 11 residues. Germline assignment: CDR1 SQVTM and CDR2 ANQGSEA. CDR3 coding DNA: TGCAGCGTTGAAACAGGGTATGGCTACACCTTC. It codes for CSVETGYGYTF.

The chain recombines TRBV6-5 with TRBJ1-4; D is unclear. Germline V gene data show CDR1 as MNHEY and CDR2 as SVGAGI. CDR3 size: 15 residues. The V and J ends lost 0 bases and 6 bases respectively, with 11 bases between them. This chain's CDR3 is CASSYSARRDEKLFF. CDR3 sequence (DNA): TGTGCCAGCAGTTACTCGGCACGGCGGGATGAAAAACTGTTTTTT.

This chain connects TRBV19 to TRBJ2-7, with D tentatively TRBD1 (6 bases). The CDR3 consists of 15 residues. Germline V gene lookup returns CDR1 LNHDA and CDR2 SQIVND (reference sequence). Trimming took off 7 bases at V and 2 bases at J, with 18 bases between the two ends. Here the CDR3 reads CASTPGPGGAYEQYF. CDR3 in DNA: TGTGCCAGTACCCCCGGTCCTGGGGGCGCCTACGAGCAGTACTTC.

This sequence joins TRBV5-1 and TRBJ2-1; the match to TRBD2 covers 9 bases. Germline V gene sequence: CDR1 SGHRS, CDR2 YFSETQ. The V segment lost 6 bases and the J segment 5 bases; nucleotides outside the gene matches: 6. The CDR3 consists of 14 residues. The CDR3 loop is CASMVASGDNEQFF. The CDR3 region has the DNA TGCGCCAGCATGGTGGCTAGCGGGGACAATGAGCAGTTCTTC.

This rearrangement joins TRBV6-1 to TRBJ2-3; 8 nucleotides match TRBD2. In germline, CDR1 is MNHNS, CDR2 SASEGT. The CDR3 extends over 16 amino acids. Trimming removed 0 bases from V and 2 bases from J; junction bases left unmatched: 4. This CDR3 is CASSEAASGPTDTQYF. CDR3 coding DNA: TGTGCCAGCAGTGAAGCGGCTAGCGGGCCCACAGATACGCAGTATTTT.

Concerning this clone itself: This likely comes from a read error, as the CDR3 has no conserved phenylalanine or tryptophan at its end. J is TRBJ1-6 and V is TRBV30; 9 bases agree with TRBD1. The CDR3 totals 14 residues. Germline loops: CDR1 GTSNPN, CDR2 SVGIG (reference sequence). Trimming removed 5 bases from V and 11 bases from J; junction bases left unmatched: 10. CDR3 sequence: CAWAPTGGMAPLHL. DNA of the CDR3: TGTGCCTGGGCTCCCACAGGGGGCATGGCACCCCTCCACCTT.

The DNA for the CDR3 is TGTGCCAGCAGTTACCATCGGACAGGGGATGAAGCTTTCTTT. This codes for CASSYHRTGDEAFF. The rearrangement links TRBV6-6 to TRBJ1-1; 9 bases agree with TRBD1. The CDR3 has 14 amino acids. Germline V gives CDR1 MNHNY, CDR2 SVGAGI (reference sequence). Trimming removed 2 bases from V and 7 bases from J; junction bases left unmatched: 5.

The chain joins TRBV27 to TRBJ2-7; the D gene is possibly TRBD1 (6 bases). Trimming cost V 5 bases and J 3 bases, with 14 bases left between them. The germline V gene encodes CDR1 MNHEY and CDR2 SMNVEV (reference sequence). The CDR3 has 14 amino acids. This chain's CDR3 is CASSPNRDRYEQYF. CDR3 nucleotide sequence: TGTGCCAGCAGTCCGAACAGGGATCGCTACGAGCAGTACTTC.

V and J are TRBV29-1 and TRBJ1-2; TRBD1 matches at 7 bases. Germline V gene sequence: CDR1 SQVTM, CDR2 ANQGSEA. J was trimmed by 2 bases and V by 4 bases; bases with no gene match: 7. The CDR3 is made up of 14 amino acids. The CDR3 DNA is TGCAGCGTTGCGGTGGGACAGAGAAACTATGGCTACACCTTC. Translation: CSVAVGQRNYGYTF.

The chain has TRBV5-1 and TRBJ1-1; 10 bases fit TRBD1. The V and J ends lost 2 bases and 5 bases, in that order; junction bases with no gene match: 6. The CDR3 has 15 residues. Germline V gives CDR1 SGHRS, CDR2 YFSETQ. The CDR3 bases are TGCGCCAGCAGCTTTCAAGGACAGGGGGGTACTGAAGCTTTCTTT. Encoded protein: CASSFQGQGGTEAFF.

The gene calls are TRBV4-1 and TRBJ1-5; D not resolved. CDR1 and CDR2 from the germline V gene are MGHRA and YSYEKL. This CDR3 region has 16 residues. Between the trimmed V and J ends, which lost 1 base and 0 bases, there was a span of 10 bases. In DNA, the CDR3 is TGCGCCAGCAGCCAAGTTGGGCTGAATAGCAATCAGCCCCAGCATTTT. This translates into CASSQVGLNSNQPQHF.